This TCR beta chain is drawn from a study of cytomegalovirus exposure and HLA in healthy donors. Study findings and constraints: Certain sequence variants were highly shared and formed a cluster, and this cluster was likely a sequencing artifact. The Asian-associated ancestry cluster reportedly had fewer N-insertions than the approximately 630-donor mean in a later analysis.

As to this clone: Its target is not known.

In the PCR, 60 Vbeta and 13 Jbeta primers were used. TCRdb's copy holds only in-frame clones and misses some; the assay was immunoSEQ multiplex PCR. The profile shows under 150,000 clones, around 77% of them singletons. Germline CDR1 MDHEN, CDR2 SYDVKM. V lost 3 bases, J lost 2 bases, and 5 bases stayed unmatched. The CDR3 totals 15 residues. The sequence came from a man in his fifties or sixties in good health and CMV-seronegative. This chain uses TRBV28 with TRBJ2-7, with 9 bases matching TRBD1. Sequencing was performed on PBMCs. The CDR3 loop reads CASSLPGQGPYEQYF. Here the CDR3 DNA reads TGTGCCAGCAGTTTGCCGGGACAGGGCCCCTACGAGCAGTACTTC.